This T cell receptor beta chain was profiled in a study of blood T cell repertoires in COVID-19. Overall study context: PBMCs, B-cell-depleted T cells, or T cells were the source of the cDNA or gDNA that made up the material.

Authors' data handling: Counts of nucleated cells, estimated from reference gene primer amplification, were obtained. Produced via immunoSEQ multiplex PCR; TCRdb's table is partial and in-frame only. D and trimming come from the DNA, and the V and J calls and clone size come from that table. The sample shows fewer than 350,000 clones, 85% of them seen only once. Sequenced material: peripheral blood. This sequence originates from a woman aged 50 to 60 with active or convalescent COVID-19.

In DNA form, the CDR3 reads TGTGCCAGCAGTTACCCGGGACTAGCGGGAGCCAATGAGCAGTTCTTC. Translating it yields CASSYPGLAGANEQFF. The chain carries TRBV6-5 and TRBJ2-1; 14 nucleotides match TRBD2. CDR1 MNHEY and CDR2 SVGAGI come from the germline V gene. The CDR3 covers 16 residues. J was trimmed by 6 bases and V by 2 bases; bases with no gene match: 3.